One and the same sample provided the 10 T cell receptor beta chains below, sequenced in a study of shared clonotypes between healthy human individuals (TCRdb year 2020). CD8 naive samples were CD45RO-negative cells positively selected for CCR7, giving a CD45RA+CCR7+ population that excluded TemRA cells. Receptors were amplified or captured by the immunoSEQ multiplex PCR assay. The clones in this table, taken by TCRdb from immuneACCESS, are in-frame only. Not every clone is retained; where verified, under half of the shortfall comes from an unresolved V gene, and the cause of the rest is unknown. This sample comprises about 2.1 million clones, 80% to 95% of them detected only once. Clones ranked in the top ten supply about 1.6% of the sample. Sequences were obtained from naive CD8+ T cells from PBMCs. The cell subset or site label, as the study defines it: CD45RA+CCR7+. The receptor source for this set is a man between 18 and 29 years old in good health. Some clones in this sample may be carry-over from other donors' samples.

The V call is TRBV27, the J call TRBJ2-3, with 8 nucleotides matching TRBD2. The germline CDR1 and CDR2 sequences are MNHEY and SMNVEV (reference sequence). The CDR3 is 16 residues long. Germline trimming cut 8 bases from V and 1 base from J; bases unmatched to any gene: 11. CDR3: CASGWLQGLGTDTQYF. CDR3 sequence (DNA): TGTGCCAGCGGCTGGCTCCAGGGACTAGGCACAGATACGCAGTATTTT.

The chain links TRBV28 to TRBJ2-7; D not resolved. The CDR3 loop spans 12 amino acids. Trimming cost V 2 bases and J 9 bases, with 11 bases left between them. Per germline, CDR1 MDHEN and CDR2 SYDVKM. The DNA for the CDR3 is TGTGCCAGCAGTTTACCGCCCCATGGGCAGTACTTC. The encoded protein is CASSLPPHGQYF.

The CDR3 region is CSARAANSGNTIYF. Written as DNA, the CDR3 is TGCAGCGCCCGCGCCGCGAACTCTGGAAACACCATATATTTT. The chain carries TRBV29-1 and TRBJ1-3; D not certain. Germline values: CDR1 SQVTM, CDR2 ANQGSEA. This CDR3 region has 14 residues. Trimming removed 7 bases from V and 0 bases from J, with 13 bases in between.

The V call is TRBV19, the J call TRBJ2-7; 12 bases match TRBD1. This CDR3 region has 15 residues. Germline V gene data show CDR1 as LNHDA and CDR2 as SQIVND (reference sequence). V was pared by 4 bases and J by 3 bases, with 4 bases of the junction left unmatched. The CDR3 DNA reads TGTGCCAGTAGTAGGGACAGGGGGCGAGACTACGAGCAGTACTTC. It specifies CASSRDRGRDYEQYF.

The chain uses TRBV7-3 and TRBJ2-1; D gene uncertain. Deletions cut 1 base from V and 0 bases from J, with 13 bases between. CDR1 and CDR2 (germline): SGHTA, FQGTGA. This CDR3 contains 17 residues. The CDR3 nucleotides read TGTGCCAGCAGCTTAATAGGCGGCCCCAGCTCCTACAATGAGCAGTTCTTC. Translated, it gives CASSLIGGPSSYNEQFF.

The rearrangement uses TRBV30 and TRBJ1-5; D call uncertain. Trimming shortened V by 1 base and J by 2 bases, and 6 bases separated the two germline ends. CDR3 length equals 13 residues. CDR1 GTSNPN and CDR2 SVGIG come from the germline V gene (reference sequence). CDR3 in amino acids: CAWSDIGNQPQHF. The DNA of the CDR3 is TGTGCCTGGAGTGACATAGGCAATCAGCCCCAGCATTTT.

The chain joins TRBV5-1 to TRBJ1-2, with 10 positions matching TRBD1. This CDR3 contains 16 residues. J lost 4 bases, V lost 1 base, and 7 bases had no gene match. Germline V gives CDR1 SGHRS, CDR2 YFSETQ. The CDR3 spells CASSLTDRGQGYGYTF. DNA for the CDR3: TGCGCCAGCAGCTTGACCGACAGGGGGCAAGGCTATGGCTACACCTTC.

This clone was picked up a small number of times. The rearrangement uses TRBV10-3 and TRBJ1-3, with unresolved D. Looked up from germline, CDR1 is ENHRY and CDR2 is SYGVKD. This CDR3 comprises 13 residues. The germline V and J ends were trimmed by 7 bases and 2 bases, with 9 bases remaining between them. CDR3 region: CAITEDPGNTIYF. CDR3 nucleotide sequence: TGTGCCATCACCGAGGACCCTGGAAACACCATATATTTT.

The chain joins TRBV11-1 to TRBJ2-2; D is uncertain. V lost 5 bases and J 1 base, leaving 8 bases between the germline ends. CDR3 length equals 14 residues. Germline V CDR1 and CDR2: SGHAT, FQDESV (reference sequence). Here the CDR3 DNA reads TGTGCCAGCAGCCCACAAGGGAACACCGGGGAGCTGTTTTTT. It yields the protein CASSPQGNTGELFF.

The CDR3 nucleotides are TGCGCCAGCAGCCATCGGCTGGGGAAGATGTACACTGAAGCTTTCTTT. This codes for CASSHRLGKMYTEAFF. J is TRBJ1-1 and V is TRBV4-1, with D uncertain. V lost 3 bases, J lost 3 bases, and 17 bases lay in between. The CDR3 spans 16 residues. CDR1 and CDR2 from the germline V gene are MGHRA and YSYEKL.